This T cell receptor beta chain comes out of a study of blood T cell repertoires in COVID-19 (dated by TCRdb to the early 2020s). Broadly, across the study: Collaborator samples came from the United States, Italy and Spain and covered acute and convalescent phases of COVID-19. The material from the prospective study consisted of cDNA or gDNA derived from T cells, B-cell-depleted T cells, or PBMCs. Deeply sampled blood TCRbeta repertoires from subjects exposed to, actively infected with, or recovered from COVID-19 were included in the dataset. The repertoires were released in a freely available public database intended as a resource for research on the immune response to SARS-CoV-2. Samples came from the ongoing ImmuneRACE study (first 160 participants) plus 1,254 subjects from 6 global collaborators. Sample metadata almost always included a de-identified subject ID, COVID-19 status, age in years and sex. Where HLA class I and class II types were available, the types were taken from metadata supplied by the sample provider, not from assay-based typing. Findings and caveats that apply to the study as a whole: The quantity of clinical and demographic metadata differed by source and by participant and was supplied without curation.

TCRbeta CDR3 regions were amplified from genomic DNA using the immunoSEQ Assay, a bias-controlled multiplex PCR. In the original analysis: Within the assay, amplification of reference gene primers was used to estimate how many nucleated cells each sample contained. To quantify the absolute abundance of each unique TCRbeta CDR3 rearrangement, sequence reads were collapsed and filtered. For each sample, productive Simpson clonality was calculated as the square root of Simpson's diversity index across productive rearrangements. TCRdb obtained this table from immuneACCESS and retained in-frame rearrangements with V and J assigned. These tables miss some clones; where compared with another copy, unresolved V genes account for less than half of the shortfall, and the remainder is unexplained. Clonal size and the V and J genes are those of that table, whereas D and trimming came from the DNA. The sample has more than 100,000 clones on record, 84% of them singletons. Clones ranked in the top ten supply around 4.2% of the sample.

The CDR3 contains 13 residues, cysteine and phenylalanine counted. Kept here is only the CDR3 DNA, which spans 39 bases and is read in frame from base 1. V sheds 3 bases and J sheds 3 bases, leaving 11 bases between their ends. CDR1 and CDR2 are read off the germline V gene (reference sequence) as GTSNPN and SVGIG. Details on this clone: Its antigen is currently not known. No per-base quality is available; no much larger clone lies one base away.

Enrolling through a virtual design, the prospective study's participants ranged in age from about 18 to 100 years and lived across 20 to 25 United States geographic areas. Cohort assignment in the prospective study relied on participant-reported clinical history from a screening survey and a study questionnaire. For ImmuneRACE Cohort 3, a participant was defined as recovered based on two consecutive negative NP/OP PCR tests, clearance by a healthcare professional, or resolution of symptoms. Each participant in the prospective study had whole blood, serum and a nasopharyngeal or oropharyngeal swab collected by mobile phlebotomists. Participants in the prospective study had the option to provide additional blood draws and questionnaires over a roughly 2-month period. Before DNA extraction, prospective study blood samples were shipped either frozen or at room temperature.

The chain employs TRBV30 and TRBJ1-2; no D gene is confidently identified. This receptor was identified in a woman in her 30s who had recovered from COVID-19. The source material was PBMCs or T cells enriched from blood (not recorded which). The CDR3 protein sequence reads: CAWSPGLDYGYTF. The DNA is TGTGCCTGGAGCCCTGGCTTGGACTATGGCTACACCTTC.